This entry concerns a single T cell receptor (beta chain). No cognate antigen has been identified for it. The cohort consisted of 650 to 850 healthy bone marrow donors. At the time of sampling, all cohort members were nominally healthy, though unrecorded immune exposures were likely present. The donor was CMV seronegative and was included in the group of several hundred seronegative cohort members. A peripheral blood sample was collected from each donor, and TCR beta sequencing was performed on peripheral blood mononuclear cells. The Qiagen DNeasy Blood Extraction Kit was used to extract genomic DNA from the blood cell samples. These data originate in a study of cytomegalovirus exposure and HLA in healthy donors (dated by TCRdb to 2017 to 2019). About the investigation overall: According to an earlier analysis of a few hundred of the donors, roughly 180 million T cells yielded over 100 million unique TCR beta sequences and approximately 280 Gb of sequence data. An early release that covered fewer than 800 HLA-typed donors contained approximately 300 gigabases of sequencing data and tens of millions of unique TCR sequences. The genetic ancestry cluster associated with self-reported Caucasian donors included about 84% of the roughly 400 genotyped donors. The study was designed to test whether signatures of past pathogen exposure could be identified by cataloging public T cell receptors. The study profiled the T cell repertoires of fewer than 850 subjects by immunosequencing and related them to cytomegalovirus serostatus. Along with the roughly 670-subject first cohort, a separate validation cohort of around 120 different subjects was used. To predict cytomegalovirus infection status, the study combined high-throughput TCR immunosequencing, statistical association of individual TCRs with disease status, and machine learning. To study patterns of TCR occurrence, a later analysis re-analyzed previously published TCR beta repertoires from 700 or so donors and added high-resolution HLA genotyping. In the later analysis, no new phenotypic data were used to find candidate immune exposures; instead, reliance was placed on TCR beta sequences and their occurrence across donors. An earlier analysis of around 540 of the donors applied high-throughput TCR beta sequencing to assess whether each TCR beta V gene segment acted as functional or pseudogenic. Donor age, sex, ethnicity and CMV serostatus were collected together with the repertoire data. A later genetic analysis took genome-wide SNP genotypes for about 60% of the roughly 670 donors and used that subset as a discovery cohort. Every discovery cohort repertoire had been produced on one sequencing platform. Both class I and class II loci were covered by HLA typing, at four-digit resolution. The number of donors typed differed by locus, with 629-630 for A, B, C, DRB1 and DQB1, more than 500 for DQA1, over 600 for DPA1, and over 400 for DPB1. Roughly 5 DR-DQ haplotypes were handled as single units for association and clustering, since linkage in the cohort was strong. Across under 500 genotyped donors of the cohort, an average of approximately 220,000 unique TCR beta nucleotide sequences per donor were sequenced, and roughly a sixth of those sequences were non-productive. The study at large found these results: Most TCR sequences were observed very rarely across donors, whereas some public TCRs were present in many individuals. A few of the identified cytomegalovirus-associated TCR beta chains were confirmed in vitro to be specific for cytomegalovirus antigens. According to a later analysis, most CMV-associated TCR beta chains appeared to be HLA-restricted, and the HLA associations seemed to be driven largely by CMV exposure. In an earlier analysis of 500 to 650 of the donors, most TCR beta V segments appeared in productive rearrangements about 87% or about 30% of the time, broadly matching IMGT annotations. Because some donors lacked HLA typing at each locus, the association tests relied only on the typed subset. A later analysis reported that several top co-occurrence clusters appeared linked to parvovirus B19, influenza, CMV and Epstein-Barr virus. A further reported finding was that TCR beta sequences accurately predicted the HLA-A and HLA-B alleles for most subjects in the first cohort. Compared with equally common non-associated chains, HLA-associated TCR beta chains in a later analysis were more clonally expanded and had lower generation probabilities. Sequencing depth was assumed to be roughly uniform across donors in the presence/absence analyses, though that assumption may not hold. The only immune exposure information available for the cohort was CMV serostatus. Because counts were too low, roughly 17 rarely observed V segments, including chromosome 9 orphons, were left out of the earlier analysis of roughly 600 of the donors. Linkage disequilibrium might explain the correlated functional status among segregating V segments, but an unknown experimental factor could not be ruled out. A cluster of highly shared sequence variants was judged likely to be a technical artifact of the sequencing pipeline. This cohort had only TCR beta chains sequenced, and the lack of alpha or paired-chain data limited which features could be detected. The classifier was reported to diagnose cytomegalovirus status with high specificity and sensitivity in both the original cohort and the validation cohort. In a later analysis, TCR association rates were found to vary across HLA loci, with the most associated TCRs seen for DRB1 alleles and the fewest for HLA-C alleles. A later analysis associated 15,000 to 20,000 TCR beta sequences with specific HLA alleles at a false discovery rate of 0.05. A later genetic analysis associated a missense DCLRE1C variant with V-gene and J-gene trimming of TCR beta chains, and an independent cohort replicated the association. A later genetic analysis reported fewer N-insertions in productive TCRs among donors in an Asian-associated ancestry cluster than the approximately 670-donor mean. The study listed 170 or so TCR beta chains as associated with cytomegalovirus. The authors suggested that the approach could potentially be extended to other disease states and immunological phenotypes. Assigning TCR associations to individual alleles was difficult when HLA alleles, especially DR and DQ, strongly co-occurred.

Libraries were constructed by the immunoSEQ multiplex PCR assay. For the multiplex PCR, a mixture combining 60 forward primers for TCR Vbeta segments and 13 reverse primers for TCR Jbeta segments was used. The CDR3 region of rearranged TCR beta genes was amplified from genomic DNA with a multiplex PCR assay. The amplified TCR beta libraries were sequenced on the Illumina HiSeq System as 87-base-pair reads. From the authors' description of their analysis: A later analysis tallied roughly 78 million unique TCR beta chains across the 610 or so repertoires, and approximately 9.9 million of those chains were shared by two or more donors. To remove PCR and sequencing errors, raw reads were error-corrected and collapsed into unique sequences using a nearest-neighbor algorithm that merged closely related sequences. Alignment of CDR3 sequences to IMGT reference sequences was used to assign V, D and J gene segments. For a sequence to be retained, at least a six-nucleotide match to both a V gene segment and a J gene segment was required. A rearrangement was called productive if the CDR3 had no stop codons and remained in frame with V and J, and every other rearrangement was called non-productive. CDR3 was defined by IMGT convention, running from the second conserved V-encoded cysteine to the conserved J-encoded phenylalanine. The earlier analysis of some 580 of the donors excluded any sequence lacking an unambiguous match to a single V gene segment. An earlier analysis of a few hundred of the donors called V segments functional above 56.7% productive rearrangements and segregating when the between-donor standard deviation exceeded 5%. To diagnose cytomegalovirus status from the catalog of TCR beta chain sequences, a statistical classification framework was built. In a later analysis, TCR nucleotide sequences were compared against IMGT/GENE-DB human TR gene sequences so that V and J genes could be assigned. Using the TCRdist pipeline, a later analysis assigned CDR3 sequences along with most-parsimonious VDJ recombination scenarios. In a later analysis, each TCR beta chain was defined by its CDR3 amino acid sequence together with its V-gene family, and reads without a unique V-gene family were excluded. In a later analysis, 450 to 600 highly shared, low-generation-probability nucleotide sequences were removed to address suspected cross-contamination and a sequencing artifact. For each public chain, a later analysis derived a clonal expansion index from normalized ranks of inferred template counts within each repertoire. In a later analysis, generation probabilities were computed with a VDJ recombination model fitted to out-of-frame rearrangements, and the resulting probabilities were checked against IGoR. A later analysis scored TCR-TCR, TCR-HLA and TCR-CMV co-occurrence with hypergeometric tests, applying a repertoire-size bias correction to TCR pairs. In a later analysis, false discovery rates were estimated by permuting HLA or CMV assignments 20 times. In a later analysis, co-occurring TCRs were grouped using DBSCAN, with TCRdist sequence similarity added in when clustering inside HLA-allele-positive subsets. Repertoires with fewer than 30,000 or more than 120,000 public chains, plus five repertoires with anomalous nucleotide sharing, were excluded from co-occurrence clustering. TCRdb holds this immuneACCESS table with in-frame rearrangements only. Some clones are missing; in checked studies, unresolved V genes explain under half, and the rest has no known cause. V and J calls and clone size are given by that table; D and trimming were obtained from the DNA. This sample's table lists tens of thousands of clones. Jointly, the top ten make up about a sixth of the sample.

The sequenced material came from PBMCs. This TCR came from a male donor in good health and CMV-seronegative.

The CDR3 region has the sequence CASNRQGASYEQYF. The nucleotide sequence is TGTGCCAGCAACCGACAGGGGGCGAGCTACGAGCAGTACTTC. The sequence joins TRBV19 to TRBJ2-7; the central 10 bases match TRBD1. V and J are trimmed by 9 bases and 3 bases, and the gene matches miss 8 bases of the junction. The CDR3 runs 14 amino acids, cysteine and phenylalanine included. The retained sequence is limited to the CDR3, 42 bases, with the frame set at the first base. The CDR1 and CDR2 encoded by the germline V gene (reference sequence) are LNHDA and SQIVND.